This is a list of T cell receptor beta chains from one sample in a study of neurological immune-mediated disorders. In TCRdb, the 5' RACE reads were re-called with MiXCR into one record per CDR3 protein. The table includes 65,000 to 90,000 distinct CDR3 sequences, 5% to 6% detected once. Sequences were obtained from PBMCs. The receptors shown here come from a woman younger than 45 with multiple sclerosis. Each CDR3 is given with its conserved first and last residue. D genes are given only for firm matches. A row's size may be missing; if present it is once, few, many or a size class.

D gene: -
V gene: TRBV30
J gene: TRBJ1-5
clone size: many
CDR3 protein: CAWSVRGDSNQPQHF
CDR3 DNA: TGTGCCTGGAGTGTACGGGGAGATAGCAATCAGCCCCAGCATTTT

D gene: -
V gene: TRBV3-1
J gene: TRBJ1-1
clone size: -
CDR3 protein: CASSQGGSYTEAFF
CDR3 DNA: TGTGCCAGCAGCCAAGGGGGGTCCTACACTGAAGCTTTCTTT

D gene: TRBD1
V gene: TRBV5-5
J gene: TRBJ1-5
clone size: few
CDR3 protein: CASAPVAGGGDGNQPQHF
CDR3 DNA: TGTGCCAGCGCCCCTGTGGCAGGGGGGGGGGATGGCAATCAGCCCCAGCATTTT

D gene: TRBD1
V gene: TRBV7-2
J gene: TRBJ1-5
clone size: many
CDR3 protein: CASSDDRGGNQPQHF
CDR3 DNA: TGTGCCAGCAGCGATGACAGGGGGGGCAATCAGCCCCAGCATTTT

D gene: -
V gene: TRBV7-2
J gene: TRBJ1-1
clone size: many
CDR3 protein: CASSLAQGTEAFF
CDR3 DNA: TGTGCCAGCAGCTTAGCACAGGGAACTGAAGCTTTCTTT

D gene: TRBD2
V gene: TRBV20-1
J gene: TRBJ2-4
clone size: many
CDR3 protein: CSATSGTSGLAKNIQYF
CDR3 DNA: TGCAGTGCTACCTCCGGGACTAGCGGTTTAGCCAAAAACATTCAGTACTTC

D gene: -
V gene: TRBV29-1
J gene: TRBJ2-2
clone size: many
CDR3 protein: CSVGQTLNTGELFF
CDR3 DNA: TGCAGCGTTGGACAGACCCTGAACACCGGGGAGCTGTTTTTT

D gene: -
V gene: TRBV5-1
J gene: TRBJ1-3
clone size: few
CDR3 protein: CASSLVPRGSGNTIYF
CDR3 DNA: TGCGCCAGCAGCTTGGTCCCCCGGGGGTCTGGAAACACCATATATTTT

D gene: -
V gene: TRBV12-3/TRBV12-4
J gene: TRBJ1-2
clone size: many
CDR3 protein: CASSSPADLYGYTF
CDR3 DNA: TGTGCCAGCAGTAGTCCCGCAGACCTCTATGGCTACACCTTC

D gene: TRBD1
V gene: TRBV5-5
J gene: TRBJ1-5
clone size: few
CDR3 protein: CASSLDRGNSQPQHF
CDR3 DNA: TGTGCCAGCAGCCTGGACAGGGGGAATTCTCAGCCCCAGCATTTT

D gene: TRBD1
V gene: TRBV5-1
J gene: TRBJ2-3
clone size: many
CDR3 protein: CASSWATGDDTDTQYF
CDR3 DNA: TGCGCCAGCAGCTGGGCGACAGGGGATGACACAGATACGCAGTATTTT

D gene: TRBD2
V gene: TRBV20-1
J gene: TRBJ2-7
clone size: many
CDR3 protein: CSARDLTSGRSYEQYF
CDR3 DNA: TGCAGTGCTAGAGATCTGACTAGCGGGAGATCCTACGAGCAGTACTTC

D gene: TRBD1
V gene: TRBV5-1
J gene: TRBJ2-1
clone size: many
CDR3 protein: CASSLSGTGHNEQFF
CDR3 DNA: TGCGCCAGCAGCTTATCCGGGACAGGGCACAATGAGCAGTTCTTC

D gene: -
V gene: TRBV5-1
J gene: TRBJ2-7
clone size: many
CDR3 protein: CASSLVPGNLF
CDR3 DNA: TGCGCCAGCAGCTTGGTGCCAGGGAACCTCTTC

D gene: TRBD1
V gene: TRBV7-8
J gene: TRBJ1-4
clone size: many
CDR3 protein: CASSSNRGTNEKLFF
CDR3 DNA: TGTGCCAGCAGCTCGAACAGGGGGACTAATGAAAAACTGTTTTTT

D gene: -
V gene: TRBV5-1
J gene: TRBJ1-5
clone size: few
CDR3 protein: CASSFPVGYQPQHF
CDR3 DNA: TGCGCCAGCAGCTTCCCAGTGGGGTATCAGCCCCAGCATTTT

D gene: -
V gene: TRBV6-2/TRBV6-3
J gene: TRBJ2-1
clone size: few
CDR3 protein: CASSYSMQYNEQFF
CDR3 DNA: TGTGCCAGCAGTTACTCGATGCAGTACAATGAGCAGTTCTTC

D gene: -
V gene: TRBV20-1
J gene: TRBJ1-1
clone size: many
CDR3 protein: CSARGSINSPNTEAFF
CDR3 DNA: TGCAGTGCTAGAGGCTCGATCAACAGCCCGAACACTGAAGCTTTCTTT

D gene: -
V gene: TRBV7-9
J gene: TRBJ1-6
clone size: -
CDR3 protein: CASSLVQGNSPLHF
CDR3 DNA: TGTGCCAGCAGCTTAGTCCAGGGAAATTCACCCCTCCACTTT

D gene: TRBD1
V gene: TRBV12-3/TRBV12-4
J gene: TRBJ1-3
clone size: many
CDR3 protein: CAGGPTGQRNTIYF
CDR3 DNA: TGTGCCGGGGGGCCGACGGGACAGAGAAACACCATATATTTT

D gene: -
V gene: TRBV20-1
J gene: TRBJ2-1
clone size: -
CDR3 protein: CSAFIGLTNEQFF
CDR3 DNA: TGCAGTGCTTTCATCGGACTAACCAATGAGCAGTTCTTC

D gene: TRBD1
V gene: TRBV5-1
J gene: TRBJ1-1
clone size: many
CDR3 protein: CASSIRTGGLNTEAFF
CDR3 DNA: TGCGCCAGCAGCATACGGACAGGGGGTTTGAACACTGAAGCTTTCTTT

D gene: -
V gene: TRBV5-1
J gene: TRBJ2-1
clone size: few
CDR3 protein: CASSYQEEINEQFF
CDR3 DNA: TGCGCCAGCAGCTACCAGGAAGAAATCAATGAGCAGTTCTTC

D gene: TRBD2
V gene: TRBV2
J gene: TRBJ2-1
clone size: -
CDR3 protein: CASSAEGGGGAYNEQFF
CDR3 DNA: TGTGCCAGCAGTGCAGAGGGCGGCGGGGGGGCCTACAATGAGCAGTTCTTC

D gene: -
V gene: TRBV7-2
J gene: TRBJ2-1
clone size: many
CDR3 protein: CASSRRSGAYNEQFF
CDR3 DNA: TGTGCCAGCAGCCGAAGGTCGGGGGCTTACAATGAGCAGTTCTTC

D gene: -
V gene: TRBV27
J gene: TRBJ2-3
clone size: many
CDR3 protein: CASSPHSGETDTQYF
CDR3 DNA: TGTGCCAGCAGTCCCCACTCGGGAGAAACAGATACGCAGTATTTT

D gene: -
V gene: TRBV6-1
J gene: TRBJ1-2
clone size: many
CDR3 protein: CASNEQRARRNNYGYTF
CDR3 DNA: TGTGCCAGCAACGAACAGAGGGCGAGACGGAATAACTATGGCTACACCTTC

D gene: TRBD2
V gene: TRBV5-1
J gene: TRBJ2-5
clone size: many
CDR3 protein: CASTLTSGSRQETQYF
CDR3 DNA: TGCGCCAGCACCCTGACTAGCGGGAGTCGGCAAGAGACCCAGTACTTC

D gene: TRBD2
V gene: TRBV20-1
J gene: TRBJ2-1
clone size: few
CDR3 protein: CSARFGLAGRSEQFF
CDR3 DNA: TGCAGTGCGAGGTTTGGACTAGCCGGCCGGAGCGAGCAGTTCTTC

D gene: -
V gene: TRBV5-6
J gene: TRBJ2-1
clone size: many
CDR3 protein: CASSFSDSYNEQFF
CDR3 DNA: TGTGCCAGCAGCTTTTCCGACAGTTACAATGAGCAGTTCTTC

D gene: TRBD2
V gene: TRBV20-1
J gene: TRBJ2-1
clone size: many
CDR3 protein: CSAQREGIINEQFF
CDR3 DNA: TGCAGTGCCCAGCGGGAGGGCATAATCAATGAGCAGTTCTTC

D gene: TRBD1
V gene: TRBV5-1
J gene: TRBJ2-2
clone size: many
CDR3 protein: CASRVRGPLNTGELFF
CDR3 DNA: TGCGCCAGCAGGGTCAGGGGGCCGTTGAACACCGGGGAGCTGTTTTTT

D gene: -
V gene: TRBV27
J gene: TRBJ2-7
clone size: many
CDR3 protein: CASRSPGSEQYF
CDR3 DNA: TGTGCCAGCAGAAGCCCGGGTTCCGAGCAGTACTTC

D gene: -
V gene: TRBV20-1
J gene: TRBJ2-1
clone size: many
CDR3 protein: CSAPTGPLYNEQFF
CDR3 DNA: TGCAGTGCACCGACAGGCCCTCTCTACAATGAGCAGTTCTTC

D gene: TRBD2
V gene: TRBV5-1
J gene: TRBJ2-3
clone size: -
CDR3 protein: CASSRDSTSTDKQYF
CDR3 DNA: TGCGCCAGCAGCAGGGACTCGACTAGCACAGATAAGCAGTATTTT

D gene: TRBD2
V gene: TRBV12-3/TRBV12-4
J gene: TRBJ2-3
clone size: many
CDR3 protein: CASSLSGGAQYF
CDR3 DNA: TGTGCCAGCAGTCTTAGCGGGGGGGCCCAGTATTTT

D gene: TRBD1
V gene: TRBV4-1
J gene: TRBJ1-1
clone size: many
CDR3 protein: CASSQAGQGNTEAFF
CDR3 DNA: TGCGCCAGCAGCCAAGCGGGACAGGGGAACACTGAAGCTTTCTTT